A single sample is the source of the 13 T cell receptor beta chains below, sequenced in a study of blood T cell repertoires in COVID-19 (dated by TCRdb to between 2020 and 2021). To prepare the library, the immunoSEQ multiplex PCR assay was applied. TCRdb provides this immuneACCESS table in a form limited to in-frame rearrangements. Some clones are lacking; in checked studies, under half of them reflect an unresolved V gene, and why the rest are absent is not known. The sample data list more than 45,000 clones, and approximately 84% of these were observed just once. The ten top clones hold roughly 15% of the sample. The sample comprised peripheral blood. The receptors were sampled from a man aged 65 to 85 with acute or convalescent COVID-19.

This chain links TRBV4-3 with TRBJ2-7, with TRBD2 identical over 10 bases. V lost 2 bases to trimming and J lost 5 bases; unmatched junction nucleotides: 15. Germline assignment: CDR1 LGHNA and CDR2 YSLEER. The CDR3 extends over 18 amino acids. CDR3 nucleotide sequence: TGCGCCAGCAGCCAATTCCCCCCTAGCGGGAGTTTAGGGAACGAGCAGTACTTC. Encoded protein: CASSQFPPSGSLGNEQYF.

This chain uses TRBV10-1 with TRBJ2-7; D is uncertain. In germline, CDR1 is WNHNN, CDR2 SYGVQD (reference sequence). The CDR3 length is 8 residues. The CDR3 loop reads CAKPSQYV. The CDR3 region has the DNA TGCGCTAAGCCCTCCCAGTACGTC.

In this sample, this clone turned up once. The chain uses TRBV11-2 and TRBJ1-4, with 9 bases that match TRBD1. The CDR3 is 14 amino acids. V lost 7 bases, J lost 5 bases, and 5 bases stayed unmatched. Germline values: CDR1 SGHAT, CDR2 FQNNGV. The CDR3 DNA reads TGTGCCAGCAACTCCGGGACAGGGAATGAAAAACTGTTTTTT. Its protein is CASNSGTGNEKLFF.

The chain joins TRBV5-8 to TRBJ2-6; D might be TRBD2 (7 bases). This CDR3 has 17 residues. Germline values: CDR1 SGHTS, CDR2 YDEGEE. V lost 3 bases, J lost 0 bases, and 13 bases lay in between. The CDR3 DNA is TGTGCCAGCAGCTCGTTTGGGGGGGCCTCTGGGGCCAACGTCCTGACTTTC. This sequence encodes CASSSFGGASGANVLTF.

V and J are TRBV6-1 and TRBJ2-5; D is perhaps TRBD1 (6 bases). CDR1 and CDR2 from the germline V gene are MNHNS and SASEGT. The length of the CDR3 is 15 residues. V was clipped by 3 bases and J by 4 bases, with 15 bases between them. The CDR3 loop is CASSDKNREGETQYF. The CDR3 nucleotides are TGTGCCAGCAGTGACAAGAACAGGGAAGGAGAGACCCAGTACTTC.

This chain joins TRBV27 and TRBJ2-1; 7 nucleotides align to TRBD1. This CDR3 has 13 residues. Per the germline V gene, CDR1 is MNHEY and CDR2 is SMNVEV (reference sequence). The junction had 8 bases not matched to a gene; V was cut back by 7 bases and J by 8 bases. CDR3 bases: TGTGCCAGCAAAACAGGGGTTTGGGATGAGCAGTTCTTC. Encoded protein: CASKTGVWDEQFF.

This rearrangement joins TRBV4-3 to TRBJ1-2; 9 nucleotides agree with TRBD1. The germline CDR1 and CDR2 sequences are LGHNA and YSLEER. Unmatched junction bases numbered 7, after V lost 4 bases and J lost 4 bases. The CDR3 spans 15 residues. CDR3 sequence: CASSLTGGASYGYTF. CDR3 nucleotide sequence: TGCGCCAGCAGCCTCACAGGGGGCGCAAGCTATGGCTACACCTTC.

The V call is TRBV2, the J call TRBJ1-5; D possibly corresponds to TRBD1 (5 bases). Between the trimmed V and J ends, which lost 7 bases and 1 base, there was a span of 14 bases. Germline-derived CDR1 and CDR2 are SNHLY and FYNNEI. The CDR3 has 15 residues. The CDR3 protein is CASTGGKLSNQPQHF. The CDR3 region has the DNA TGTGCCAGCACCGGGGGGAAGTTGAGCAATCAGCCCCAGCATTTT. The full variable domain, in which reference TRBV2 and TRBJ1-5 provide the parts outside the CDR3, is EPEVTQTPSHQVTQMGQEVILRCVPISNHLYFYWYRQILGQKVEFLVSFYNNEISEKSEIFDDQFSVERPDGSNFTLKIRSTKLEDSAMYFCASTGGKLSNQPQHFGDGTRLSIL.

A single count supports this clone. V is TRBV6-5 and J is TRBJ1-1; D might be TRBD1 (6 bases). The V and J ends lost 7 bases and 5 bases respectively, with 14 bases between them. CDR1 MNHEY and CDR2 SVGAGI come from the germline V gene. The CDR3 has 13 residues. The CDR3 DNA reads TGTGCCAGCACCCAAACCGGGACAACTGAAGCTTTCTTT. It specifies CASTQTGTTEAFF.

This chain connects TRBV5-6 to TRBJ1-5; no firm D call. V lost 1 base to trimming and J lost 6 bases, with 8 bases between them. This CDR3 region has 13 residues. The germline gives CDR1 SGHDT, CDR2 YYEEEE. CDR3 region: CASSLWGAQPQHF. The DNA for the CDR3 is TGTGCCAGCAGCTTGTGGGGAGCTCAGCCCCAGCATTTT.

CDR3 nucleotides: TGTGCCAGCAGGGGACAGGGGAGAGAGACCCAGTACTTC. Translating it yields CASRGQGRETQYF. The chain is built from TRBV5-4 and TRBJ2-5, with TRBD1 matching over 10 bases. This CDR3 has 13 residues. V lost 5 bases to trimming and J lost 4 bases; unmatched junction nucleotides: 2. Germline V CDR1 and CDR2: SGHNT, YYREEE (reference sequence).

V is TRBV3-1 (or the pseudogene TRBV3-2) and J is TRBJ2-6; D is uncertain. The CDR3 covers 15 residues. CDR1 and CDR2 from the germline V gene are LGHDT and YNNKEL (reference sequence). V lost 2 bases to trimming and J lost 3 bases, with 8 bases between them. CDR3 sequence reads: CASSQSLVGANVLTF. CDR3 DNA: TGTGCCAGCAGCCAATCCCTAGTTGGGGCCAACGTCCTGACTTTC.

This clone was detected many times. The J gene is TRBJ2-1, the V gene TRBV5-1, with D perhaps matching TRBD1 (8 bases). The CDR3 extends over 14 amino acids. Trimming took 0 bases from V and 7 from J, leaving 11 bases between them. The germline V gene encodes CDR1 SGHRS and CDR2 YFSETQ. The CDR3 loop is CASSLEQGGNEQFF. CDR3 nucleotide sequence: TGCGCCAGCAGCTTGGAACAGGGGGGGAATGAGCAGTTCTTC.